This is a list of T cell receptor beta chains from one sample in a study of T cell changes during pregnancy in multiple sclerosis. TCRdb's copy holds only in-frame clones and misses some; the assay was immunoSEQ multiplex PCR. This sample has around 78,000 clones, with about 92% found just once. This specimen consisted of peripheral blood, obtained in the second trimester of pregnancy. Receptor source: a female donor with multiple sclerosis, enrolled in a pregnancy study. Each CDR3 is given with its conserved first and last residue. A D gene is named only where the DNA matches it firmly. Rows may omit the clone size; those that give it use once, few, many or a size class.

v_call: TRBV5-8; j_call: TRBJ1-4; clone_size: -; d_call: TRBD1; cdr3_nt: TGTGCCAGCAGCTTCCGCGACAGGGGTCCTCCAAATGAAAAACTGTTTTTT; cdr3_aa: CASSFRDRGPPNEKLFF
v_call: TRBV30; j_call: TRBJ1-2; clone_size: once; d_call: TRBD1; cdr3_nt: TGTGCCTGGAGTCTAGAGGACAGGGGGTTGGAGGGCTACACCTTC; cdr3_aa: CAWSLEDRGLEGYTF
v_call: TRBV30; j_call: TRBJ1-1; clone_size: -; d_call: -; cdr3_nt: TGTGCCTGGAGTGTCCTCAAAACCCCCCGGGTCACTGAAGCTTTCTTT; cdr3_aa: CAWSVLKTPRVTEAFF
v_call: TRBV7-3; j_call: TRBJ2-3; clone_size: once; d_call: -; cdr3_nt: TGTGCCAGCAGCTTGAGCAGCACAGATACGCAGTATTTT; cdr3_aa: CASSLSSTDTQYF
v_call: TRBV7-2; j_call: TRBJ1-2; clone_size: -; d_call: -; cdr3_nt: TGTGCCAGCAGCTTGGCGGCCACGGGGACTAACTATGGCTACACCTTC; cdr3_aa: CASSLAATGTNYGYTF
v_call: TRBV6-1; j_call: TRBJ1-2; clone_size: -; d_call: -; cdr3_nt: TGTGCCAGCAGTGAAGCGTTCGGGGGAACGGGAGGCTACACCTTC; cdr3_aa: CASSEAFGGTGGYTF
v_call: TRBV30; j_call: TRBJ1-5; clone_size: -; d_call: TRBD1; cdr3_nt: TGTGCCTGGAGTGTTTCAGGGGGACAGCCCCAGCATTTT; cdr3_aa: CAWSVSGGQPQHF
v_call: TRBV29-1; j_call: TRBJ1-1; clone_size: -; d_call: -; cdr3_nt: TGCAGCGTTAGTAGGGGCCAAAATACGAACACTGAAGCTTTCTTT; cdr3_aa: CSVSRGQNTNTEAFF
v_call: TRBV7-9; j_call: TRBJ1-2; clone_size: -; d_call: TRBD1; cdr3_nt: TGTGCCAGCAGCTTAGCGGGGTGGACAGGGGGCGATGGCTACACCTTC; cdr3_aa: CASSLAGWTGGDGYTF
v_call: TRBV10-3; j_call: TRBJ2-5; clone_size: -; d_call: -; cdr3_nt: TGTGCCATCAGTGATCAGCGCCAAGAGACCCAGTACTTC; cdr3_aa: CAISDQRQETQYF
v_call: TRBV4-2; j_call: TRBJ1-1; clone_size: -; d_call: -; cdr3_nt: TGTGCCAGCAGTGACATTAACTACACTGAAGCTTTCTTT; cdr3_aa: CASSDINYTEAFF
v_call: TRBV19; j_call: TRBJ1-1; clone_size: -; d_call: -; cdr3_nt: TGTGCCAGTAGTATATCAGGGGCGTCGGCTTTCTTT; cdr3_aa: CASSISGASAFF
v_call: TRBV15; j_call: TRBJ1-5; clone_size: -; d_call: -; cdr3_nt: TGTGCCACCAGCATCCGGGAGATCAATCAGCCCCAGCATTTT; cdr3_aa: CATSIREINQPQHF
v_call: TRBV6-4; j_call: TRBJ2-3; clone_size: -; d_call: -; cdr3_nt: TGTGCCAGCAGTCGGGGGACTTATAACACAGATACGCAGTATTTT; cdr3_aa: CASSRGTYNTDTQYF
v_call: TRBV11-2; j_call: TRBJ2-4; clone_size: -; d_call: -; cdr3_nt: TGTGCCATCCCCCGCACAGGTGAAGACATTCAGTACTTC; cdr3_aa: CAIPRTGEDIQYF
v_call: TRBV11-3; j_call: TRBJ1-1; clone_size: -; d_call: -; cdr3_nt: TGTGCCAGCAGCTTAGATCCGGACACTGAAGCTTTCTTT; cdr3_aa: CASSLDPDTEAFF
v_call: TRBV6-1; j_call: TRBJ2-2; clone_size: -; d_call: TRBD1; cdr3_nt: TGTGCCAGCAGCGGCCTGACAGGGGGTACTGGGGAGCTGTTTTTT; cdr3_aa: CASSGLTGGTGELFF
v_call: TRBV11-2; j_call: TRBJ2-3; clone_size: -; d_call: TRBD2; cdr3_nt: TGTGCCAGCAGCTTAATAGGGTCGGGGGGGGACGATACGCAGTATTTT; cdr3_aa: CASSLIGSGGDDTQYF
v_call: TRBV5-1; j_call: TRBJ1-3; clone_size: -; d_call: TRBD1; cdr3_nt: TGCGCCAGCAGCATGACAGGGTCTGGAAACACCATATATTTT; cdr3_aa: CASSMTGSGNTIYF
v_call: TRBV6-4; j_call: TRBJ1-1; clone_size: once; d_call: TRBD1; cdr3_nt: TGTGCCAGCAGTGACTCTGTCAGGACAGGGGTGGGTAGCACTGAAGCTTTCTTT; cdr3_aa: CASSDSVRTGVGSTEAFF
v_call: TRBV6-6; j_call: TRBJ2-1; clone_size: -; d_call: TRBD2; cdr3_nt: TGTGCCAGCAGTTACGCCATGGCGGGGGGGCCGGGTGAGCAGTTCTTC; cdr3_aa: CASSYAMAGGPGEQFF
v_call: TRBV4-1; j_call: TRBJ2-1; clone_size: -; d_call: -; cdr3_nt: TGCGCCAGCAGCGGGCGCGGGGACTCCTACAATGAGCAGTTCTTC; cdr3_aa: CASSGRGDSYNEQFF
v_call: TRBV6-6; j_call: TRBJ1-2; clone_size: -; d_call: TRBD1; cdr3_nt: TGTGCCAGCAGGACAGGGGACTATGGCTACACCTTC; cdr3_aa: CASRTGDYGYTF
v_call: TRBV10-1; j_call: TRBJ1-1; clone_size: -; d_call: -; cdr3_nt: TGCGCCAGCAGGGACAGCTGGACTGAAGCTTTCTTT; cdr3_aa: CASRDSWTEAFF
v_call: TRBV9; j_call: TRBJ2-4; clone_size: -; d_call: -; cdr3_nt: TGTGCCAGCAGCGTAGGTCAGGGGTCCAAAAACATTCAGTACTTC; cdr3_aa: CASSVGQGSKNIQYF
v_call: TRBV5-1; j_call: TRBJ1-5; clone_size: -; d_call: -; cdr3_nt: TGCGCCAGCAGCTTGGGGGGGGATCAGCCCCAGCATTTT; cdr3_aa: CASSLGGDQPQHF
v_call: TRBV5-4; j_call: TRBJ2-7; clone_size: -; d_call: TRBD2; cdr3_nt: TGTGCCAGCAGCCGCGGGGGGGACGGGCTGTCTAACGAGCAGTACTTC; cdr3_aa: CASSRGGDGLSNEQYF
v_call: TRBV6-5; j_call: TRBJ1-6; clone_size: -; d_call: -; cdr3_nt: TGTGCCAGCAGTTACTCGGTGGAGGGAGAGGCCCTCCACTTT; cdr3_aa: CASSYSVEGEALHF
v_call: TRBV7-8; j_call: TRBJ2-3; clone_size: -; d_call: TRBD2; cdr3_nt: TGTGCCAGCAGCCGAGGACTAGCGGGGGGAGAAGATACGCAGTATTTT; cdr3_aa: CASSRGLAGGEDTQYF
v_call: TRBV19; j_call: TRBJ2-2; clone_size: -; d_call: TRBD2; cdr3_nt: TGTGCCAGTATCCGGGGGGGCGTGAACACCGGGGAGCTGTTTTTT; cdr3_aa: CASIRGGVNTGELFF
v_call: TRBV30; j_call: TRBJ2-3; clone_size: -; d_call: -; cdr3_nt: TGTGCCTGGAGTGTAGTGACATCAGATACGCAGTATTTT; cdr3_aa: CAWSVVTSDTQYF
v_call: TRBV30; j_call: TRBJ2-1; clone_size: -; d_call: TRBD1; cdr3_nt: TGTGCCTGGAGTGTACGGGGACAGTCTTCCAATGAGCAGTTCTTC; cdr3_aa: CAWSVRGQSSNEQFF
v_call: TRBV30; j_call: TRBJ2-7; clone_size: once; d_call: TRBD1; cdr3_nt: TGTGCCTGGCTGGGACAGGGGTTCTACGAGCAGTACTTC; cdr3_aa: CAWLGQGFYEQYF
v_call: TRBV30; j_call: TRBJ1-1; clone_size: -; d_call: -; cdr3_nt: TGTGCCTGGAGTTGGGAGGAGATGAACACTGAAGCTTTCTTT; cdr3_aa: CAWSWEEMNTEAFF
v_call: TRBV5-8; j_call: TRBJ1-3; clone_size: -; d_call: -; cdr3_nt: TGTGCCAGCAGCCAAGGACTAACGGGAGGAAACACCATATATTTT; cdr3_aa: CASSQGLTGGNTIYF
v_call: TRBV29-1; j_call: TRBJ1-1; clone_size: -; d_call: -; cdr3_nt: TGCAGCGTTGACAGGGTGGCCACTGAAGCTTTCTTT; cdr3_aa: CSVDRVATEAFF
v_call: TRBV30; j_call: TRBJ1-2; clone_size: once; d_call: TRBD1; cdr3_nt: TGTGCCTGGAGTGCGAACCCCGGGACAGGGTTCTATGGCTACACCTTC; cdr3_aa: CAWSANPGTGFYGYTF
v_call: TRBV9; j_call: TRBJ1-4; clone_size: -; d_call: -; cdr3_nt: TGTGCCAGCAGCGTAGGGGGGGGAGATGAAAAACTGTTTTTT; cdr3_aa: CASSVGGGDEKLFF
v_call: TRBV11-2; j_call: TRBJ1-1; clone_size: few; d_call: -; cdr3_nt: TGTGCCAGCAGCTGGGGCAGGATGAACACTGAAGCTTTCTTT; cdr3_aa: CASSWGRMNTEAFF
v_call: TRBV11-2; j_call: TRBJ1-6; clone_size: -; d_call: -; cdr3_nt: TGTGCCAGCAGCTTAGACCAGGGTGGTGGGTCACCCCTCCACTTT; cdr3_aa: CASSLDQGGGSPLHF
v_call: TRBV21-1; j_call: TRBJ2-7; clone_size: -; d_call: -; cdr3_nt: TGTGCCAGCAGCAAAGGAGAAATGGCAGGGGCTTCGAATGCACTCTACGAGCAGTACTTC; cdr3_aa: CASSKGEMAGASNALYEQYF
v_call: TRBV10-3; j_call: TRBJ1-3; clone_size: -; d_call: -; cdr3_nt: TGTGCCATCAGTCCGGGGTCTTTCGGAAACACCATATATTTT; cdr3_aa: CAISPGSFGNTIYF
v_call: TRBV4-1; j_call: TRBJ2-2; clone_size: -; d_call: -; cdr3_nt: TGCGCCAGCAGCCAAGAAGCCTTGGAGGTTGCGGACACCGGGGAGCTGTTTTTT; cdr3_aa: CASSQEALEVADTGELFF
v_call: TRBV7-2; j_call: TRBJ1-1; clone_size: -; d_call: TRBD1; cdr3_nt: TGTGCCAGCAGCTTCCCGGGACAGGGGAACACTGAAGCTTTCTTT; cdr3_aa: CASSFPGQGNTEAFF
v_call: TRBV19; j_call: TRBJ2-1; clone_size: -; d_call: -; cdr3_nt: TGTGCCAGTAAAGGGGCCTCAAAGGGGCAGCGCAATGAGCAGTTCTTC; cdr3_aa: CASKGASKGQRNEQFF
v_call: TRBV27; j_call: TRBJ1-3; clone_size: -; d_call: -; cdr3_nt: TGTGCCAGCAGTTTATCGCCAACTGAAGGAAACACCATATATTTT; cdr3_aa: CASSLSPTEGNTIYF
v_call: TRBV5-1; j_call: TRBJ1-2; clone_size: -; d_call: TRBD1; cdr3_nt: TGCGCCAGCAGGCCGGCAGGGGGCTATGGCTACACCTTC; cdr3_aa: CASRPAGGYGYTF
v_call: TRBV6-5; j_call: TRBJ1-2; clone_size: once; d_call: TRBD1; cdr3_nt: TGTGCCAGCAGTTACTCTACAGGGGGGAACTATGGCTACACCTTC; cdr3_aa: CASSYSTGGNYGYTF
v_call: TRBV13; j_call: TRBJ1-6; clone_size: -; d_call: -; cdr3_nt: TGTGCCACCAGAGAGAACAGTTATAATTCACCCCTCCACTTT; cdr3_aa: CATRENSYNSPLHF
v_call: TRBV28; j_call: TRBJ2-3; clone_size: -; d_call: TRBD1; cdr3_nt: TGTGCCAGCAGTTTACAGGGGGCGATCACAGATACGCAGTATTTT; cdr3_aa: CASSLQGAITDTQYF
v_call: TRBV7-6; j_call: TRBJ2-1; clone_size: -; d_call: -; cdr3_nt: TGTGCCAGCAGCACCCGACAGGCTTACAATGAGCAGTTCTTC; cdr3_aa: CASSTRQAYNEQFF
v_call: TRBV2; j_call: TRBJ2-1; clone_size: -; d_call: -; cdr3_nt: TGTGCCAGCAGTGAAGGGAGGGGCTCGTACAATGAGCAGTTCTTC; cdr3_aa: CASSEGRGSYNEQFF
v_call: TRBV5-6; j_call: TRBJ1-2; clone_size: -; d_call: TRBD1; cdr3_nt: TGTGCCAGCAGCTTGGGGGGACAGGGGTTTGGCTACACCTTC; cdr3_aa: CASSLGGQGFGYTF
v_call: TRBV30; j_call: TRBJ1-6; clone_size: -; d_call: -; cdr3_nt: TGTGCCAGTACATGGGGCGGTTCACCCCTCCACTTT; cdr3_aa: CASTWGGSPLHF
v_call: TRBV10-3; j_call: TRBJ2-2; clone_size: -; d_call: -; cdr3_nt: TGTGCCATCAGTGAGTCCCGCACCGGGGAGCTGTTTTTT; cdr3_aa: CAISESRTGELFF
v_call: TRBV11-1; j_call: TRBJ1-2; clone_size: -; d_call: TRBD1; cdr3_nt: TGTGCCAGCAGCTCGAACAGGGGAAGAGGCTATGGCTACACCTTC; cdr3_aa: CASSSNRGRGYGYTF